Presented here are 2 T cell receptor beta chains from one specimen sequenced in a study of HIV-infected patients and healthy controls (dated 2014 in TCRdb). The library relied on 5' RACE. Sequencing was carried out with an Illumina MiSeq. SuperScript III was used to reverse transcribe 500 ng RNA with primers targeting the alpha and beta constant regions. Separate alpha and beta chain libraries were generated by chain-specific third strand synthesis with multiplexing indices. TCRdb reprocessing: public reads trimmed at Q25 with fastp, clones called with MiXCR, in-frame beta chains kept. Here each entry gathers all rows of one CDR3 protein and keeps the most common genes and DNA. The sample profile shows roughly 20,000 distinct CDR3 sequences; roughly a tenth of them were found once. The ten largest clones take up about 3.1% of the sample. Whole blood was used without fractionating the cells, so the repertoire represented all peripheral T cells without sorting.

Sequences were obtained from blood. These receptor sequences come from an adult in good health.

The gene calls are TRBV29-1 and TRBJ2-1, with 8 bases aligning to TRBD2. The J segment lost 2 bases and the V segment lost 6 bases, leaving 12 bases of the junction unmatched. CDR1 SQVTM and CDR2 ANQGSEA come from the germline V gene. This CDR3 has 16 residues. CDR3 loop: CSVDSGGDPTYNEQFF. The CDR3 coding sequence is TGCAGCGTAGACTCGGGGGGGGATCCGACCTACAATGAGCAGTTCTTC.

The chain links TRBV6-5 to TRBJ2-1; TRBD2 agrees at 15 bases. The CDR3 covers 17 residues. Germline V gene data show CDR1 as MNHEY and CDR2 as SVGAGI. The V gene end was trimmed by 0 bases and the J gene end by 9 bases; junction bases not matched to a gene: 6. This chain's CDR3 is CASSYSGLAGGPGEQFF. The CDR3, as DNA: TGTGCCAGCAGTTACTCCGGACTAGCGGGAGGGCCGGGTGAGCAGTTCTTC.